These 3 T cell receptor beta chains were all obtained from the same sample, sequenced in a study of T cell responses to AZD1222 COVID-19 vaccine (dated by TCRdb to the early 2020s). Preparation of the library involved the immunoSEQ multiplex PCR assay. The table was pulled from immuneACCESS by TCRdb, which kept in-frame rearrangements only. Such tables lose some clones; where checked, under half of the loss comes from unresolved V genes, and the rest has no known cause. The table for this sample lists over 85,000 clones; approximately 81% of them were counted only once. The ten largest clones capture more than 15% of the sample. The time point tag for this specimen amounts to: baseline before first vaccination. The sample in question was peripheral blood, obtained on day 0 of AZD1222 vaccination. These receptors all come from an adult in good health.

The chain joins TRBV27 to TRBJ1-3, with D hard to call. Trimming cost V 0 bases and J 0 bases, with 12 bases left between them. The CDR3 covers 17 residues. Germline V lookup: CDR1 MNHEY, CDR2 SMNVEV (reference sequence). The CDR3 here is CASSLSVPRNSGNTIYF. For the CDR3, the DNA is TGTGCCAGCAGTTTATCGGTGCCTCGAAACTCTGGAAACACCATATATTTT.

CDR3 nucleotide sequence: TGTGCCAGCAGCTTGCGGACAGGGGCGAACACCGGGGAGCTGTTTTTT. This translates into CASSLRTGANTGELFF. The chain is built from TRBV7-2 and TRBJ2-2; 9 nucleotides align to TRBD1. The V segment lost 3 bases and the J segment 0 bases; nucleotides outside the gene matches: 2. The CDR3 runs 16 residues. CDR1 is SGHTA and CDR2 is FQGNSA in the germline V gene.

This chain links TRBV6-5 with TRBJ2-3; 7 bases are a match to TRBD2. CDR1 MNHEY and CDR2 SVGAGI come from the germline V gene. CDR3 length: 14 residues. J gave up 7 bases and V 3 bases, and 7 bases lay outside the gene matches. Written as DNA, the CDR3 is TGTGCCAGCAGTTATGGGGGGGACGGGAATACGCAGTATTTT. It codes for CASSYGGDGNTQYF.